A single sample gave rise to the 5 T cell receptor beta chains below, sequenced in a study of technical replicates of blood from several donors. The assay was immunoSEQ multiplex PCR, and TCRdb's table has in-frame clones only and misses some. The table lists 75,000 to 100,000 clones, over 85% of them singletons. Sequencing was performed on T cells isolated from PBMCs. Every receptor here comes from a human donor in good health.

The sample holds one count of this clone. The chain carries TRBV6-5 and TRBJ2-7; D perhaps matches TRBD1 (6 bases). The CDR3 extends over 14 amino acids. Germline-derived CDR1 and CDR2 are MNHEY and SVGAGI. Trimming left V 0 bases short and J 12 bases short, with 18 bases between. The DNA for the CDR3 is TGTGCCAGCAGTTACTCTAACCAGGGGAACGGGCTGTACTTC. Protein sequence: CASSYSNQGNGLYF.

The genes are TRBV7-3 and TRBJ2-1; 11 nucleotides align to TRBD2. V lost 0 bases to trimming and J lost 5 bases; unmatched junction nucleotides: 6. Looked up from germline, CDR1 is SGHTA and CDR2 is FQGTGA. CDR3 length equals 17 residues. The DNA for the CDR3 is TGTGCCAGCAGCTTAACTAGCGGGAGGGCCCCTGACAATGAGCAGTTCTTC. This sequence encodes CASSLTSGRAPDNEQFF.

The chain joins TRBV4-1 to TRBJ2-5, with 9 bases identical to TRBD2. The trim removed 1 base at V and 3 bases at J, leaving 12 bases unmatched. Germline V CDR1 and CDR2: MGHRA, YSYEKL. The CDR3 is 18 amino acids. The CDR3 loop reads CASSQGRRSGRYEETQYF. CDR3 DNA sequence: TGCGCCAGCAGCCAAGGTCGGCGGAGCGGGAGGTATGAAGAGACCCAGTACTTC.

CDR3: CASSDLAGVSSYNEQFF. CDR3 coding DNA: TGCGCCAGCAGTGATCTTGCGGGAGTGAGCTCCTACAATGAGCAGTTCTTC. This sequence joins TRBV10-2 and TRBJ2-1; 7 bases are shared with TRBD2. J was trimmed by 0 bases and V by 3 bases; bases with no gene match: 8. There are 17 residues in the CDR3. Germline V gene data show CDR1 as WSHSY and CDR2 as SAAADI.

This chain connects TRBV7-6 to TRBJ2-7, with 9 bases aligning to TRBD2. The CDR3 has 14 residues. V dropped 4 bases and J dropped 6; count of bases not matched to a gene: 7. Germline CDR1 is SGHVS and CDR2 is FNYEAQ. The CDR3 loop reads CASSSLAGQSEQYF. The DNA of the CDR3 is TGTGCCAGCAGCTCCCTAGCGGGACAAAGCGAGCAGTACTTC.